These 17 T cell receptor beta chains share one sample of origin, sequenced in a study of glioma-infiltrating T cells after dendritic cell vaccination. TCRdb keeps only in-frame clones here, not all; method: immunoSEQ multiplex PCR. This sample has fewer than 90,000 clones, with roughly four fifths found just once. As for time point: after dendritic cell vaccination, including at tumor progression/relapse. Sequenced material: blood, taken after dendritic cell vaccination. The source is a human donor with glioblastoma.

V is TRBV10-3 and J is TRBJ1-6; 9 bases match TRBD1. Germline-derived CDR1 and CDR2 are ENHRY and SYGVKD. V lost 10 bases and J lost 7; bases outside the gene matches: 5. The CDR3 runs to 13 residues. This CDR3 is CATRTGENSPLHF. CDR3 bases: TGTGCCACTCGGACAGGGGAGAATTCACCCCTCCACTTT.

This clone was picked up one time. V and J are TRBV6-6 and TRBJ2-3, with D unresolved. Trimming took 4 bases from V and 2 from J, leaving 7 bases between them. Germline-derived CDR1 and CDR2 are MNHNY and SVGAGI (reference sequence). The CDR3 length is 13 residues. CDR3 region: CASSSLYTDTQYF. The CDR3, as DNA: TGTGCCAGCAGTTCCCTCTACACAGATACGCAGTATTTT.

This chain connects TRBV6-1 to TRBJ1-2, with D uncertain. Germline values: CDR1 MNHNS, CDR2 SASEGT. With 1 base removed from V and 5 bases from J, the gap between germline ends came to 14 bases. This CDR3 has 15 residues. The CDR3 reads CASSEVSEPRYGYTF. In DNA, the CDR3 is TGTGCCAGCAGTGAAGTATCGGAACCCAGGTATGGCTACACCTTC.

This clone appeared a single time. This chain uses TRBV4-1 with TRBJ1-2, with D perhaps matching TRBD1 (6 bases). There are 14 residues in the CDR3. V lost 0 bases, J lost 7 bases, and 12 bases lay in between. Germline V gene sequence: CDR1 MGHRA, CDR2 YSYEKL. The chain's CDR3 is CASSQDMWGLGYTF. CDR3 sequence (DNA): TGCGCCAGCAGCCAAGATATGTGGGGGCTTGGCTACACCTTC.

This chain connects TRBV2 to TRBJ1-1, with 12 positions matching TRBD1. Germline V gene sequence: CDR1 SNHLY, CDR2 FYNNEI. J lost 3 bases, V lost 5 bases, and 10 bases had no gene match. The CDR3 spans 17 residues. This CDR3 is CASSLTGTGGSYTEAFF. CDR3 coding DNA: TGTGCCAGCAGTCTAACCGGGACAGGGGGCTCGTACACTGAAGCTTTCTTT.

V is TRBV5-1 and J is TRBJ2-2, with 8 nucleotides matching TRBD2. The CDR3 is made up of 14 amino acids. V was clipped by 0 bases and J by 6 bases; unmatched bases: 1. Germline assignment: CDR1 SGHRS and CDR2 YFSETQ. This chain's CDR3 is CASSLDSGAGELFF. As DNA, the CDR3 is TGCGCCAGCAGCTTGGATAGCGGGGCCGGGGAGCTGTTTTTT.

This CDR3 reads CATSRDFDRGMSFF. The CDR3 DNA sequence: TGTGCCACCAGCAGAGATTTTGACAGAGGTATGTCTTTCTTT. V gene TRBV15 combines with J gene TRBJ1-1; tentative D call: TRBD1 (5 bases). CDR1 and CDR2 from the germline V gene are LNHNV and YYDKDF (reference sequence). The V end lost 0 bases, the J end lost 12 bases, and 17 bases lay between the germline ends. This CDR3 spans 14 amino acids.

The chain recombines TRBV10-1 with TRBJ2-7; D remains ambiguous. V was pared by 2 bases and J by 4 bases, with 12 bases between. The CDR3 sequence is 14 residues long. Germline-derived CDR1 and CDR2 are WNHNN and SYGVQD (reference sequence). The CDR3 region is CASSERHQKYEQYF. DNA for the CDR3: TGCGCCAGCAGTGAGAGACATCAAAAATACGAGCAGTACTTC.

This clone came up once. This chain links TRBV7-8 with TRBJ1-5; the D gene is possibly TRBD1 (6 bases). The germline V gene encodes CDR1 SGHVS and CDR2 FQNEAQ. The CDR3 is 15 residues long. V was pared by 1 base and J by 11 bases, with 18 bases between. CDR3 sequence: CASSLEKDRLETQHF. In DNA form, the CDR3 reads TGTGCCAGCAGCTTAGAAAAGGACAGATTAGAAACCCAGCATTTT.

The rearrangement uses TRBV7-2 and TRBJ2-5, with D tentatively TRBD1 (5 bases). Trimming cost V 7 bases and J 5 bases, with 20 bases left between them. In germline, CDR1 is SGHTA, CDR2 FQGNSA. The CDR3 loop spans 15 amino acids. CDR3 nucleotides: TGTGCCAGCACCCCCTCCAGGGTCCTTGGGGAGACCCAGTACTTC. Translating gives CASTPSRVLGETQYF.

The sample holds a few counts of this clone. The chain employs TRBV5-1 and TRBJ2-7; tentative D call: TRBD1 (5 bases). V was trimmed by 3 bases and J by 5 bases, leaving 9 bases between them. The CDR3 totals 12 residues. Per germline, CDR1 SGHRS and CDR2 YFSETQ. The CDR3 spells CASSYSGNEQYF. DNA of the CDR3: TGCGCCAGCAGCTACTCAGGGAACGAGCAGTACTTC.

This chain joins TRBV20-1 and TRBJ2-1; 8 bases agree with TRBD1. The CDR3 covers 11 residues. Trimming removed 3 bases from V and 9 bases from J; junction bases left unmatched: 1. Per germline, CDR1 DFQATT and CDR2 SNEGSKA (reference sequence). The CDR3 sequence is CSASRGPEQFF. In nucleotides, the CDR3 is TGCAGTGCTAGCAGGGGGCCTGAGCAGTTCTTC.

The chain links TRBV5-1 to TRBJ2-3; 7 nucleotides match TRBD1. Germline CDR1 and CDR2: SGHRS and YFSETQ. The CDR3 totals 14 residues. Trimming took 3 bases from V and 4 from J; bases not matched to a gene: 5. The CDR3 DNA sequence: TGCGCCAGCAGCTCGTCGGACAGGTCAGATACGCAGTATTTT. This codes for CASSSSDRSDTQYF.

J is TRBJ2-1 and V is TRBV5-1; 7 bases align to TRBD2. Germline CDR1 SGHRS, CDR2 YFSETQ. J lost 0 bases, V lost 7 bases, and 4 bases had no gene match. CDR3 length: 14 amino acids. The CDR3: CASQGGSSYNEQFF. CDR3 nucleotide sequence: TGCGCCAGCCAGGGCGGGAGCTCCTACAATGAGCAGTTCTTC.

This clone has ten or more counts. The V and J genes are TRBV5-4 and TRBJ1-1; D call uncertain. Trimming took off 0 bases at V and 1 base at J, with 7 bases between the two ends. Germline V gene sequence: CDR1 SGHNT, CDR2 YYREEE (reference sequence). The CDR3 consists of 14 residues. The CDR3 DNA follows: TGTGCCAGCAGCTTGGGTGGCTCGAACACTGAAGCTTTCTTT. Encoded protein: CASSLGGSNTEAFF. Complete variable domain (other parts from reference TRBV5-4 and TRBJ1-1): ETGVTQSPTHLIKTRGQQVTLRCSSQSGHNTVSWYQQALGQGPQFIFQYYREEENGRGNFPPRFSGLQFPNYSSELNVNALELDDSALYLCASSLGGSNTEAFFGQGTRLTVV.

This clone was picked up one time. The CDR3 region has the DNA TGTGCCAGTAGTAGACTAATAAATGCCGGGACAGGGGAGTTGTCTTTCTTT. It yields the protein CASSRLINAGTGELSFF. This rearrangement joins TRBV19 to TRBJ1-1; 10 nucleotides line up with TRBD1. With V trimmed by 4 bases and J by 12 bases, 20 bases remained unmatched. Germline values: CDR1 LNHDA, CDR2 SQIVND (reference sequence). The CDR3 sequence is 17 residues long.

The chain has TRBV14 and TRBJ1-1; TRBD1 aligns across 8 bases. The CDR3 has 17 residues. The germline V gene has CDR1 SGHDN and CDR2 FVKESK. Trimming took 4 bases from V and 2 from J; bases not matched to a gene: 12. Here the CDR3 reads CASSPIRRGRYNTEAFF. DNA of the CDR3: TGTGCCAGCAGCCCTATCCGCAGGGGGCGATATAACACTGAAGCTTTCTTT.